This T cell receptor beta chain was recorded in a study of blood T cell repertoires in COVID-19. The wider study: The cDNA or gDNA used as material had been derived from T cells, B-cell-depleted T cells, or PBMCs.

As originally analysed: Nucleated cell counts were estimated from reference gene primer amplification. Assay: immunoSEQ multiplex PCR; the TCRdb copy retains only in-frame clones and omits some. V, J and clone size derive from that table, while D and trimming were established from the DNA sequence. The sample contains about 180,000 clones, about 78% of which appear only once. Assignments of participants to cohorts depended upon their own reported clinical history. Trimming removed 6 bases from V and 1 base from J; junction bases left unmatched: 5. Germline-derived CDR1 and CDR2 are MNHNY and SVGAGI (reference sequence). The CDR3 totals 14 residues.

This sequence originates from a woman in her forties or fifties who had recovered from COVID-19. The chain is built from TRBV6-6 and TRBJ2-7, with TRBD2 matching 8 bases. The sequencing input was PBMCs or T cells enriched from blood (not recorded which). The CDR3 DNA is TGTGCCAGCAGCACCGGGACTAGGTCCTACGAGCAGTACTTC. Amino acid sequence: CASSTGTRSYEQYF.